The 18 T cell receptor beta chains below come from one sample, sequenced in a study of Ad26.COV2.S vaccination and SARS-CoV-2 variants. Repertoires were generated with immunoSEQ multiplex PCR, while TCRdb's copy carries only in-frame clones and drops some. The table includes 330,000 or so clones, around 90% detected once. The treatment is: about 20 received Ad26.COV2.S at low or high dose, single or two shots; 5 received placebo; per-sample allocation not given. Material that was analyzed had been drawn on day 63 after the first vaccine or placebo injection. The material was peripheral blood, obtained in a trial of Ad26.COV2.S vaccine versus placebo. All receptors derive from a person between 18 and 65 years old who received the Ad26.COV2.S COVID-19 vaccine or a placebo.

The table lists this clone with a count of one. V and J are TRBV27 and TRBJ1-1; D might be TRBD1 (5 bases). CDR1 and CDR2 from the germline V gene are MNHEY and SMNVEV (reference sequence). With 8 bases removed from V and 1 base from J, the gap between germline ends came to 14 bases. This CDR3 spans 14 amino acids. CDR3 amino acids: CASRPGGTNTEAFF. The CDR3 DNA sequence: TGTGCCAGCCGCCCCGGAGGGACGAACACTGAAGCTTTCTTT.

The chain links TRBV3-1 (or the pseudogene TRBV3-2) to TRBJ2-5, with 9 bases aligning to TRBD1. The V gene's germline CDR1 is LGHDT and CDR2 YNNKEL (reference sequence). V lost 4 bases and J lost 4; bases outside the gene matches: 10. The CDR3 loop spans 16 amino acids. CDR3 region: CASSLSTGGAPETQYF. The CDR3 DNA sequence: TGTGCCAGCAGCCTGTCCACAGGGGGCGCGCCAGAGACCCAGTACTTC.

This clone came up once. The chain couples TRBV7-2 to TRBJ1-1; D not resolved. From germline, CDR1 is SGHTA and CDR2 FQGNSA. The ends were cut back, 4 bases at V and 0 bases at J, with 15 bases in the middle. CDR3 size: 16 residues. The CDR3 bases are TGTGCCAGCAGCTCCAGAAGGAGGGAACTGAACACTGAAGCTTTCTTT. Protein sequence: CASSSRRRELNTEAFF.

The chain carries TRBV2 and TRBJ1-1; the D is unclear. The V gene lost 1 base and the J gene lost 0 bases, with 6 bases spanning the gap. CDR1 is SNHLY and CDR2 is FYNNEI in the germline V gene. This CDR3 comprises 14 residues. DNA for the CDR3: TGTGCCAGCAGTGAAGGGCATATGAACACTGAAGCTTTCTTT. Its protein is CASSEGHMNTEAFF.

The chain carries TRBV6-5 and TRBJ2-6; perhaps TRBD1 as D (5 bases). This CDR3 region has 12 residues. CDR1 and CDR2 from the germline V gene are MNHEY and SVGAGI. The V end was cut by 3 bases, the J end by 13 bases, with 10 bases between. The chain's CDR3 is CASSYDSQVLTF. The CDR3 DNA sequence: TGTGCCAGCAGTTATGACAGCCAAGTCCTGACTTTC.

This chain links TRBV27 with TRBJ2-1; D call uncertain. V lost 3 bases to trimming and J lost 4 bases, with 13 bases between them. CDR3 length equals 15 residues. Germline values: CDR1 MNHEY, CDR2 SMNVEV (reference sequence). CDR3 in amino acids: CASSFVDTFYNEQFF. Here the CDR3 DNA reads TGTGCCAGCAGTTTCGTCGACACCTTTTACAATGAGCAGTTCTTC.

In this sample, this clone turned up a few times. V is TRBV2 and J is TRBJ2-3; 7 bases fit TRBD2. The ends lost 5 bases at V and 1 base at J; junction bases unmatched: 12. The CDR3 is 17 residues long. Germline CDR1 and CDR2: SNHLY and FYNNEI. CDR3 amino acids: CASSTGGLVFGTDTQYF. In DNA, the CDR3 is TGTGCCAGCAGTACCGGAGGACTAGTCTTTGGCACAGATACGCAGTATTTT.

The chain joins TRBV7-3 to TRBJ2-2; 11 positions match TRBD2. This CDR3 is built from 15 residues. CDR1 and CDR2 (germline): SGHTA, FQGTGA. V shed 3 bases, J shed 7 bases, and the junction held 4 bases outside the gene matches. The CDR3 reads CASSFTSGSHGELFF. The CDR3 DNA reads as TGTGCCAGCAGCTTCACTAGCGGGAGTCACGGGGAGCTGTTTTTT. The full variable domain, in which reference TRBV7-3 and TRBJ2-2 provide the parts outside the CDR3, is GAGVSQTPSNKVTEKGKYVELRCDPISGHTALYWYRQSLGQGPEFLIYFQGTGAADDSGLPNDRFFAVRPEGSVSTLKIQRTERGDSAVYLCASSFTSGSHGELFFGEGSRLTVL.

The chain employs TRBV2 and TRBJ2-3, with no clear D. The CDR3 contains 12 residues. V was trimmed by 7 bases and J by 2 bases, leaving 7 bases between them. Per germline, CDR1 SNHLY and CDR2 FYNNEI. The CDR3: CASNEDTDTQYF. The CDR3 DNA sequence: TGTGCCAGCAACGAAGACACAGATACGCAGTATTTT.

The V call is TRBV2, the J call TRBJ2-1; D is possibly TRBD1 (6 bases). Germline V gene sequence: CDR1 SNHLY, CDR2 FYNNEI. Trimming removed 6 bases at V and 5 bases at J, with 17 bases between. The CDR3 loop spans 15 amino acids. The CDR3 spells CASSVYRVKNNEQFF. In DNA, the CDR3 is TGTGCCAGCAGCGTTTACAGGGTTAAGAACAATGAGCAGTTCTTC.

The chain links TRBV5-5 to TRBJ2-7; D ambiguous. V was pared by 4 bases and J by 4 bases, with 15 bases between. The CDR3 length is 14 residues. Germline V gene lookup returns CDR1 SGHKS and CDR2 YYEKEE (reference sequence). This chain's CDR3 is CASSETNSGYEQYV. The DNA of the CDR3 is TGTGCCAGCAGCGAAACGAACAGTGGGTACGAGCAGTACGTC.

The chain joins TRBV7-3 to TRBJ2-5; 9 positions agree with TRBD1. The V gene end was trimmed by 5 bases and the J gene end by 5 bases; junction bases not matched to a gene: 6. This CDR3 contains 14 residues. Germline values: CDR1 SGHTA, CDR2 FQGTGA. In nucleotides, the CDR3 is TGTGCCAGCAGCCCACAGGGGGCAGGGGAGACCCAGTACTTC. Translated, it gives CASSPQGAGETQYF.

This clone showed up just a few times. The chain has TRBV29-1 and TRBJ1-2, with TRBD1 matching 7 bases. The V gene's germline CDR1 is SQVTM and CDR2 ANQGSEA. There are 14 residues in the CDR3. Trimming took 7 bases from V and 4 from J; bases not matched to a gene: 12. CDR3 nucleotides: TGCAGCGCTGAGGCGGGACAGTGGGGCTATGGCTACACCTTC. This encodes CSAEAGQWGYGYTF.

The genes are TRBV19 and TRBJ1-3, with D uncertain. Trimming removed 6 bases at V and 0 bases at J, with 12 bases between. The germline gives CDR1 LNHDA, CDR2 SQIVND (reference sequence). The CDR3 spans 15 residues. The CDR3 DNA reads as TGTGCCAGTAGAGAACAGCCACTCTCTGGAAACACCATATATTTT. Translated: CASREQPLSGNTIYF.

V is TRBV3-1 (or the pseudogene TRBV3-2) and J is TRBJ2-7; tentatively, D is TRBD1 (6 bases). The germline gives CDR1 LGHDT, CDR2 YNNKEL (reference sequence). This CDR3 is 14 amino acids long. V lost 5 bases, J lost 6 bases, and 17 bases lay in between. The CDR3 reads CASSTYGGQSEQYF. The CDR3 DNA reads TGTGCCAGCAGCACCTACGGAGGACAGTCCGAGCAGTACTTC.

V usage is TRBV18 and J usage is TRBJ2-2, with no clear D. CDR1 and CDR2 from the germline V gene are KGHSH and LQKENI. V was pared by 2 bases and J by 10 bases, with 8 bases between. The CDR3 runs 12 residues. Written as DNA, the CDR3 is TGTGCCAGCTCACCAAGGCTTCCGGAGCTGTTTTTT. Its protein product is CASSPRLPELFF.

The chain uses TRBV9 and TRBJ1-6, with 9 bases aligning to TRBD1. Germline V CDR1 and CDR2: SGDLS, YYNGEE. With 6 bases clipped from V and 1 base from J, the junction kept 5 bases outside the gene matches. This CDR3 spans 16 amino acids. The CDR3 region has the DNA TGTGCCAGCAACTCGGGACAGGGTTCCTATAATTCACCCCTCCACTTT. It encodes CASNSGQGSYNSPLHF. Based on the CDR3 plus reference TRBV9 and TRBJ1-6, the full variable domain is DSGVTQTPKHLITATGQRVTLRCSPRSGDLSVYWYQQSLDQGLQFLIQYYNGEERAKGNILERFSAQQFPDLHSELNLSSLELGDSALYFCASNSGQGSYNSPLHFGNGTRLTVT.

DNA of the CDR3: TGTGCCAGCGGCCCTGGAGGGTCTAGGAACTATGGCTACACCTTC. The encoded protein is CASGPGGSRNYGYTF. The rearrangement uses TRBV25-1 and TRBJ1-2; D remains unclear. With 8 bases removed from V and 2 bases from J, the gap between germline ends came to 18 bases. The germline V gene encodes CDR1 MGHDK and CDR2 SYGVNS. The CDR3 is 15 residues long.